The clone carrying this T cell receptor beta chain was seen a few times. Unique molecular identifiers were incorporated when the TCRbeta library was constructed. TCRdb re-derived calls from the PCR reads in MiXCR, one entry per CDR3 protein. The table lists about a million distinct CDR3 sequences, roughly 29% of them singletons. This sample is drawn from a study of T-cell reconstitution after alpha-beta-depleted transplantation in children. The receptor was derived from a boy in the first two years of life who had a stem cell transplant for SCID, so the T cells may come from the graft donor. Sequencing was performed on PBMCs, mostly from graft donor cells, taken 360 days after TCRalphabeta/CD19-depleted stem cell transplant.

This chain's CDR3 is CASSLSVRGQTNEKLFF. CDR3 in DNA: TGTGCCAGCAGCTTATCGGTCAGGGGACAAACTAATGAAAAACTGTTTTTT. The chain recombines TRBV7-9 with TRBJ1-4, with D tentatively TRBD1 (6 bases). Germline V gives CDR1 SEHNR, CDR2 FQNEAQ (reference sequence). V lost 2 bases to trimming and J lost 1 base, with 14 bases between them. CDR3 length: 17 amino acids.